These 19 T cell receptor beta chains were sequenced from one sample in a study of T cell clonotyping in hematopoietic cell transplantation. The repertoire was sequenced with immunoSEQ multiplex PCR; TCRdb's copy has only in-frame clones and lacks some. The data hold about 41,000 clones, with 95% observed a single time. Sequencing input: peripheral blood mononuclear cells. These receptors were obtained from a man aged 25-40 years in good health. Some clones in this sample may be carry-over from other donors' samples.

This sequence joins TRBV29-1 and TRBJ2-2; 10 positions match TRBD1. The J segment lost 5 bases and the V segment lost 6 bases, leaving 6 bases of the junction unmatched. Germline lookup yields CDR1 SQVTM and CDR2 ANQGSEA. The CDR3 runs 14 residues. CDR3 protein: CSVGQGIWTGELFF. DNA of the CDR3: TGCAGCGTGGGACAGGGGATTTGGACCGGGGAGCTGTTTTTT.

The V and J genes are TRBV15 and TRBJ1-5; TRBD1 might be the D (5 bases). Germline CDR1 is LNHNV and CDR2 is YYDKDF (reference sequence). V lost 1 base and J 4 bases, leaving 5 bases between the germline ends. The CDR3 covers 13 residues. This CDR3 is CATSRGGNQPQHF. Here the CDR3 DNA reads TGTGCCACCAGCAGAGGGGGGAATCAGCCCCAGCATTTT.

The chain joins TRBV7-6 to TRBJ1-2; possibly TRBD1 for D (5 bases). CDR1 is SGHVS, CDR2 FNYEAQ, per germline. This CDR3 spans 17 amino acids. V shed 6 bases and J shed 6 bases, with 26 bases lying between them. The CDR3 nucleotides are TGTGCCAGCAGTCCCATTGACGTCGGGGGTCAATTGGATGGCTACACCTTC. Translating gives CASSPIDVGGQLDGYTF.

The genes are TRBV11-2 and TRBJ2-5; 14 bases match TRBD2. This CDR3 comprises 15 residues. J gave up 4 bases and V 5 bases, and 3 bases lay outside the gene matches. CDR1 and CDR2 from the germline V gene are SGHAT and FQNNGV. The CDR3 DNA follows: TGTGCCAGCAGCCGACTAGCGGGAGGGCTAGAGACCCAGTACTTC. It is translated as CASSRLAGGLETQYF.

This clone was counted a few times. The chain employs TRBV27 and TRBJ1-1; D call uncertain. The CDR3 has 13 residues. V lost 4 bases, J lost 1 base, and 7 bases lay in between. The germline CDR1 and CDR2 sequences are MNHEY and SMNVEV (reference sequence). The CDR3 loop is CASSSFGNTEAFF. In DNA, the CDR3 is TGTGCCAGCAGTTCGTTTGGGAACACTGAAGCTTTCTTT.

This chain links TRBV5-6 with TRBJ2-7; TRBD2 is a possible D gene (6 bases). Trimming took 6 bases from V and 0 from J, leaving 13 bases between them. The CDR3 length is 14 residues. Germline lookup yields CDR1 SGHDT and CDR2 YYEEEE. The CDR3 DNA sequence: TGTGCCAGCACTCTCCGGGACTCCTCCTACGAGCAGTACTTC. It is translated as CASTLRDSSYEQYF.

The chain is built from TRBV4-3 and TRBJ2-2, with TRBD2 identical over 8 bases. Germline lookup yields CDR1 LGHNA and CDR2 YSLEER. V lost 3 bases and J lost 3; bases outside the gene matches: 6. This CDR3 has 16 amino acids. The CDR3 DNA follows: TGCGCCAGCAGCCACCTACTAGCGGCAGACACCGGGGAGCTGTTTTTT. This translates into CASSHLLAADTGELFF.

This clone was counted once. For the CDR3, the DNA is TGTGCCAGCAGCCAAGCAGGGAGCGGGGGTGCGGATACGCAGTATTTT. Translated, it gives CASSQAGSGGADTQYF. The chain has TRBV4-2 and TRBJ2-3; 8 bases match TRBD2. The CDR3 length is 16 residues. Germline V lookup: CDR1 LGHNA, CDR2 YNFKEQ. The V and J ends lost 1 base and 6 bases, in that order; junction bases with no gene match: 9.

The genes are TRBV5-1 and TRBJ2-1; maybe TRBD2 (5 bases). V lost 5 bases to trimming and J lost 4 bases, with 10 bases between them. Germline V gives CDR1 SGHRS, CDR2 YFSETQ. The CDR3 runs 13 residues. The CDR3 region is CASSEGLYNEQFF. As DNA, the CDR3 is TGCGCCAGCAGTGAGGGCCTATACAATGAGCAGTTCTTC.

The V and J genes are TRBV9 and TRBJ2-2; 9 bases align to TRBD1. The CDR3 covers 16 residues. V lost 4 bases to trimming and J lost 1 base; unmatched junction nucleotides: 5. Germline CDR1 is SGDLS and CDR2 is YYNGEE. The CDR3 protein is CASSTRQGGNTGELFF. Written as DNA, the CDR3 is TGTGCCAGCAGCACCCGACAGGGGGGGAACACCGGGGAGCTGTTTTTT.

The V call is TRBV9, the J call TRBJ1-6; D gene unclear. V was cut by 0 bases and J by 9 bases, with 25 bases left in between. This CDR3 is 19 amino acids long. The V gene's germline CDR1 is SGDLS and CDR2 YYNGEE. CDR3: CASSVGPEVSARIGSPLHF. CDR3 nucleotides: TGTGCCAGCAGCGTAGGTCCCGAGGTGAGCGCCCGGATTGGTTCACCCCTCCACTTT.

In DNA, the CDR3 is TGCGCCAGCAGCCAAGCAATACGGGAGAACACTGAAGCTTTCTTT. This gives the protein CASSQAIRENTEAFF. This chain connects TRBV4-1 to TRBJ1-1; D is uncertain. This CDR3 is built from 15 residues. Germline V CDR1 and CDR2: MGHRA, YSYEKL. V was cut by 1 base and J by 1 base, with 10 bases left in between.

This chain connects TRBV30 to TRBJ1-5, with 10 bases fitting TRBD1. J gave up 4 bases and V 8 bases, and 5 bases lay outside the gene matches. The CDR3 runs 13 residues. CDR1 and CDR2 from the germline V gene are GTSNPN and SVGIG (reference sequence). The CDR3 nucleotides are TGTGCCGCGGACAGGGGGGGAAATCAGCCCCAGCATTTT. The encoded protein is CAADRGGNQPQHF.

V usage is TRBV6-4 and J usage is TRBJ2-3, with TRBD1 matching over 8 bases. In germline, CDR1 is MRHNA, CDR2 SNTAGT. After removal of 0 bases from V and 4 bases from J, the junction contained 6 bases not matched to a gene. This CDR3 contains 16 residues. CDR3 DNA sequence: TGTGCCAGCAGTGACTCGGGACAGGCTGGGGCAGATACGCAGTATTTT. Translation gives CASSDSGQAGADTQYF.

This CDR3 reads CASSYSLTEAFF. The DNA for the CDR3 is TGTGCCAGCAGTTACTCCTTGACGGAAGCTTTCTTT. V usage is TRBV6-6 and J usage is TRBJ1-1; D is unresolved. Germline V gene lookup returns CDR1 MNHNY and CDR2 SVGAGI (reference sequence). V lost 0 bases and J lost 8, with 7 bases in between. This CDR3 is built from 12 residues.

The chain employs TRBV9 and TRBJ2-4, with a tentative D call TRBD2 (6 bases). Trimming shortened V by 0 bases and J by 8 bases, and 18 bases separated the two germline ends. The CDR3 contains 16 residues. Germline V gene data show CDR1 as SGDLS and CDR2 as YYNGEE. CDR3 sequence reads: CASSVEEGRSVDIQYF. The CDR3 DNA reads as TGTGCCAGCAGCGTAGAGGAGGGGCGAAGTGTGGACATTCAGTACTTC.

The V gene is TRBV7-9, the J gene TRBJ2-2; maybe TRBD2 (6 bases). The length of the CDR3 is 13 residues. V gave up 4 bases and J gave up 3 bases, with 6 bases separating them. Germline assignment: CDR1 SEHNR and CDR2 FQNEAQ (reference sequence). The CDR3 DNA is TGTGCCAGCAGCTCGGGGGACACCGGGGAGCTGTTTTTT. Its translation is CASSSGDTGELFF. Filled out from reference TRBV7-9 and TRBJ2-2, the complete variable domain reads DTGVSQNPRHKITKRGQNVTFRCDPISEHNRLYWYRQTLGQGPEFLTYFQNEAQLEKSRLLSDRFSAERPKGSFSTLEIQRTEQGDSAMYLCASSSGDTGELFFGEGSRLTVL.

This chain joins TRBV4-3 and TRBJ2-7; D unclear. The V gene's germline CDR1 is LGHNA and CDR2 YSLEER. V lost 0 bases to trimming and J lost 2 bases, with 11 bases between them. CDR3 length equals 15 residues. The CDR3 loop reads CASSQDSISAYEQYF. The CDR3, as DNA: TGCGCCAGCAGCCAAGACAGTATTTCCGCCTACGAGCAGTACTTC.

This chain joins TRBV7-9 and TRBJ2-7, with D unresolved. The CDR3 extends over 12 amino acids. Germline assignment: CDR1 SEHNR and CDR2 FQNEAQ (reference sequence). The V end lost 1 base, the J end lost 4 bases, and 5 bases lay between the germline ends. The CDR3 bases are TGTGCCAGCAGCTTAGACCCATACGAGCAGTACTTC. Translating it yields CASSLDPYEQYF.